The entry below describes one T cell receptor (beta chain). This entry belongs to a study of blood T cell repertoires in COVID-19. Study in general: Material from acute and convalescent COVID-19 was sourced from the United States, Italy and Spain. Sources were T cells, B-cell-depleted T cells, or PBMCs; the material itself was cDNA or gDNA.

The CDR3 extends over 13 amino acids. Germline V CDR1 and CDR2: LNHDA, SQIVND (reference sequence). With 4 bases removed from V and 3 bases from J, the gap between germline ends came to 9 bases. Source study methods: Amplification of reference gene primers provided the estimated nucleated cell counts. The protocol was immunoSEQ multiplex PCR, while the TCRdb copy is restricted to in-frame clones and leaves out a portion. V, J and clone size were drawn from that table, and D and trimming were deduced from the DNA. This table holds hundreds of thousands of clones, over 75% found once. Sequencing input: peripheral blood. The clonotype was recovered from a woman in her thirties or forties who had recovered from COVID-19. V gene TRBV19 combines with J gene TRBJ1-1, with D unclear. CDR3: CASSNQRDTEAFF. The CDR3 bases are TGTGCCAGTAGTAATCAGAGGGACACTGAAGCTTTCTTT. The full variable domain, with the rest looked up from reference TRBV19 and TRBJ1-1, is DGGITQSPKYLFRKEGQNVTLSCEQNLNHDAMYWYRQDPGQGLRLIYYSQIVNDFQKGDIAEGYSVSREKKESFPLTVTSAQKNPTAFYLCASSNQRDTEAFFGQGTRLTVV.